The rows below give T cell receptor beta chains drawn from one sample of a study of beta chain features in type 1 diabetes. Profiled with immunoSEQ multiplex PCR; TCRdb holds only in-frame clones, not every one. The sample records around 600,000 clones, approximately 13% being singletons. The sequenced sample was naive CD4+ T cells from blood. All receptors derive from a man aged 25 to 40 with type 1 diabetes. Both conserved end residues are part of each CDR3. D genes are given only for firm matches. Expanded clones get a size class; other rows say once, few or many, or leave the size out.

j_call clone_size v_call d_call cdr3_nt cdr3_aa
TRBJ2-1 few TRBV11-1 NA TGTGCCAGCAGCCCTAACAATGAGCAGTTCTTC CASSPNNEQFF
TRBJ2-6 NA TRBV4-1 NA TGCGCCAGCAGCCAACGTGCGTCGAGCTCTGGGGCCAACGTCCTGACTTTC CASSQRASSSGANVLTF
TRBJ2-7 few TRBV9 NA TGTGCCAGCAGCGCGAGCCCTGGGGGGTACTACGAGCAGTACTTC CASSASPGGYYEQYF
TRBJ2-7 NA TRBV6-6 NA TGTGCCAGCAGTTACCTGGGGGAAGGGAGCTACGAGCAGTACTTC CASSYLGEGSYEQYF
TRBJ1-2 few TRBV6-6 NA TGTGCCAGCAGTAACGGGGGCGATAACTATGGCTACACCTTC CASSNGGDNYGYTF
TRBJ2-1 NA TRBV6-4 TRBD2 TGTGCCAGCAGTGCTCGGACTAGCGGGGGTCTCTACAATGAGCAGTTCTTC CASSARTSGGLYNEQFF
TRBJ1-2 few TRBV4-3 NA TGCGCCAGCAGCCAAGATCGGGGTTACTATGGCTACACCTTC CASSQDRGYYGYTF
TRBJ2-7 NA TRBV18 NA TGTGCCAGCTCACCACCGAACAGCGGCTCCTACGAGCAGTACTTC CASSPPNSGSYEQYF
TRBJ1-2 few TRBV7-9 TRBD1 TGTGCCAGCAGCGTCCCCCCCGGACAGGGATTTAACTATGGCTACACCTTC CASSVPPGQGFNYGYTF
TRBJ2-5 few TRBV5-1 TRBD1 TGCGCCAGCAGCTCAACAGGGGAAGAGACCCAGTACTTC CASSSTGEETQYF
TRBJ1-2 NA TRBV30 NA TGTGCCTGGAGGAGGCCGAGCATCTCCTATGGCTACACCTTC CAWRRPSISYGYTF
TRBJ2-6 NA TRBV5-1 NA TGCGCCAGCAGCTTAGCCTCCCTCGCCCTCTCTGGGGCCAACGTCCTGACTTTC CASSLASLALSGANVLTF
TRBJ1-5 few TRBV4-1 TRBD1 TGCGCCAGCAGCCAAGCCGCGACAGGGGTTAGCAATCAGCCCCAGCATTTT CASSQAATGVSNQPQHF
TRBJ2-7 few TRBV18 NA TGTGCCAGCTCACCACGGGAACGAGCCTTGTTCGAGCAGTACTTC CASSPRERALFEQYF
TRBJ2-3 few TRBV7-2 NA TGTGCCAGCAGCCCTCGACTTGATACGCAGTATTTT CASSPRLDTQYF
TRBJ2-3 NA TRBV5-1 TRBD2 TGCGCCAGCAGCACCACCCAGCGGGAAGATACGCAGTATTTT CASSTTQREDTQYF
TRBJ2-5 few TRBV29-1 TRBD2 TGCAGCGTGGGGGGGAACGCCTGGGAGACCCAGTACTTC CSVGGNAWETQYF
TRBJ2-7 NA TRBV29-1 TRBD1 TGCAGCGGAACGACAGGGGGCTACGAGCAGTACTTC CSGTTGGYEQYF
TRBJ2-1 few TRBV6-5 NA TGTGCCAGCAGTTCAAGGGGCTACAATGAGCAGTTCTTC CASSSRGYNEQFF
TRBJ1-4 NA TRBV7-9 TRBD1 TGTGCCAGCAGTCACTCACAGGGGGCCAATGAAAAACTGTTTTTT CASSHSQGANEKLFF
TRBJ1-5 NA TRBV4-1 NA TGCGCCAGCAGCCATCCTGGGGGGGCCCGGGTCCAGCATTTT CASSHPGGARVQHF
TRBJ2-1 few TRBV30 NA TGTGCCTGGAGTCGAAAAATCGATGAGCAGTTCTTC CAWSRKIDEQFF
TRBJ2-1 NA TRBV10-3 TRBD2 TGTGCCATCAGTGAGTCGTCAGCTAGCGGGGGTCGGAGTGAGCAGTTCTTC CAISESSASGGRSEQFF
TRBJ2-2 NA TRBV7-2 NA TGTGCCAGCAGCCCCTGGGCAAGCGACACCGGGGAGCTGTTTTTT CASSPWASDTGELFF
TRBJ1-2 few TRBV20-1 NA TGCAGTGAAGGGAGAAGCGGCTACACCTTC CSEGRSGYTF
TRBJ2-2 NA TRBV7-2 NA TGTGCCAGCAGCCGTCCCCCAGCCGGGGAGCTGTTTTTT CASSRPPAGELFF
TRBJ2-7 NA TRBV7-2 NA TGTGCCAGCAGCCCGCCGGGCAGGGGAAGGTACGAGCAGTACTTC CASSPPGRGRYEQYF
TRBJ2-7 NA TRBV25-1 NA TGTGCCAGCAGTGAATATGCTTACGAGCAGTACTTC CASSEYAYEQYF